The 28 T cell receptor beta chains given below trace back to one sample, sequenced in a study of blood T cell repertoires in COVID-19. Sequenced by immunoSEQ multiplex PCR; TCRdb stores in-frame clones only, minus some. The table lists 200,000 to 250,000 clones, around three quarters of them singletons, with 7.2% in the top ten. Material: peripheral blood. The receptor set was obtained from a woman in her seventies with acute or convalescent COVID-19.

About this clone itself: The same CDR3 arises from other DNA sequences in this sample as well. The gene calls are TRBV5-1 and TRBJ2-2; TRBD1 matches at 7 bases. V shed 2 bases and J 0 bases; nucleotides not matched to a gene: 1. The CDR3 spans 15 residues. Germline lookup yields CDR1 SGHRS and CDR2 YFSETQ. Here the CDR3 reads CASSLGTANTGELFF. CDR3 DNA: TGCGCCAGCAGCTTAGGGACAGCGAACACCGGGGAGCTGTTTTTT.

This chain joins TRBV7-2 and TRBJ2-1; possible D gene TRBD2, 6 bases. Germline CDR1 SGHTA, CDR2 FQGNSA. The V and J ends lost 5 bases and 5 bases respectively, with 25 bases between them. The CDR3 consists of 18 residues. In nucleotides, the CDR3 is TGTGCCAGCAGCCTCGCCCGCCCTAGCGCGACAACGAACAATGAGCAGTTCTTC. Its translation is CASSLARPSATTNNEQFF.

This chain's CDR3 is CASSLGRGVSQPQHF. CDR3 in DNA: TGTGCCAGCAGCTTAGGCAGGGGAGTGAGTCAGCCCCAGCATTTT. V usage is TRBV5-8 and J usage is TRBJ1-5; tentatively, D is TRBD1 (6 bases). V was clipped by 2 bases and J by 6 bases, with 15 bases between them. This CDR3 contains 15 residues. CDR1 and CDR2 (germline): SGHTS, YDEGEE.

This chain links TRBV3-1 (or the pseudogene TRBV3-2) with TRBJ1-1; no reliable D call. V dropped 4 bases and J dropped 2 bases, with 17 bases sitting between them. CDR1 and CDR2 from the germline V gene are LGHDT and YNNKEL (reference sequence). This CDR3 contains 16 residues. CDR3 nucleotide sequence: TGTGCCAGCAGCCCCACGGCGGGCAGCCAAAACACTGAAGCTTTCTTT. It encodes CASSPTAGSQNTEAFF.

This clone was seen once. The chain is built from TRBV9 and TRBJ2-7; TRBD2 agrees at 7 bases. There are 15 residues in the CDR3. J gave up 3 bases and V 0 bases, and 6 bases lay outside the gene matches. From germline, CDR1 is SGDLS and CDR2 YYNGEE. CDR3 sequence reads: CASSVDGLVSYEQYF. The CDR3 region has the DNA TGTGCCAGCAGCGTAGACGGACTAGTGAGCTACGAGCAGTACTTC. The full variable domain, rest sourced from reference TRBV9 and TRBJ2-7, is DSGVTQTPKHLITATGQRVTLRCSPRSGDLSVYWYQQSLDQGLQFLIQYYNGEERAKGNILERFSAQQFPDLHSELNLSSLELGDSALYFCASSVDGLVSYEQYFGPGTRLTVT.

The rearrangement uses TRBV9 and TRBJ2-2; 9 bases line up with TRBD2. The trim removed 7 bases at V and 5 bases at J, leaving 6 bases unmatched. This CDR3 spans 14 amino acids. Germline lookup yields CDR1 SGDLS and CDR2 YYNGEE. CDR3: CASERGDSTGELFF. The CDR3 DNA follows: TGTGCCAGCGAGCGGGGGGATTCTACCGGGGAGCTGTTTTTT.

This chain uses TRBV12-3 or TRBV12-4 with TRBJ2-3; no clear D. The ends were cut back, 3 bases at V and 3 bases at J, with 7 bases in the middle. The CDR3 extends over 13 amino acids. CDR3 sequence (DNA): TGTGCCAGCAGTTTTTCTTATACAGATACGCAGTATTTT. It specifies CASSFSYTDTQYF.

V is TRBV6-5 and J is TRBJ1-2; 7 bases match TRBD1. Losses at the gene ends were 6 bases for V and 4 bases for J; bases not matched to a gene: 11. CDR1 is MNHEY and CDR2 is SVGAGI in the germline V gene. This CDR3 has 15 amino acids. CDR3 residues: CASRRDRDSFYGYTF. The CDR3 DNA sequence: TGTGCCAGCAGGCGAGACCGGGACAGTTTCTATGGCTACACCTTC.

As to this clone: The junction and the germline gene differ at one end; a read error may be behind it. The rearrangement joins TRBV5-1 to TRBJ2-6, with D perhaps matching TRBD1 (6 bases). The CDR3 is made up of 19 amino acids. The germline V gene encodes CDR1 SGHRS and CDR2 YFSETQ. The CDR3 sequence: CASSLGRTAKRSGVNVLTF. The CDR3 nucleotides read TGCGCCAGCAGCTTGGGTAGGACAGCAAAGCGCTCTGGGGTCAACGTCCTGACTTTC.

The chain links TRBV7-2 to TRBJ1-5, with D hard to call. This CDR3 contains 13 residues. Germline V gene data show CDR1 as SGHTA and CDR2 as FQGNSA. V was shortened by 4 bases and J by 0 bases, with 4 bases between the two germline ends. The CDR3 here is CASSYSSNQPQHF. The CDR3 coding sequence is TGTGCCAGCAGCTATAGTAGCAATCAGCCCCAGCATTTT. Drawing the rest from reference TRBV7-2 and TRBJ1-5, the complete variable domain is GAGVSQSPSNKVTEKGKDVELRCDPISGHTALYWYRQSLGQGLEFLIYFQGNSAPDKSGLPSDRFSAERTGGSVSTLTIQRTQQEDSAVYLCASSYSSNQPQHFGDGTRLSIL.

The chain couples TRBV6-5 to TRBJ1-5; 9 bases align to TRBD1. V gave up 7 bases and J gave up 3 bases; unmatched junction bases: 7. The CDR3 consists of 15 residues. CDR1 and CDR2 from the germline V gene are MNHEY and SVGAGI. CDR3 nucleotide sequence: TGTGCCAGCACTCGGACAGGGGTCGTCAATCAGCCCCAGCATTTT. Translated, it gives CASTRTGVVNQPQHF.

The rearrangement uses TRBV4-1 and TRBJ2-5; D perhaps matches TRBD1 (6 bases). The CDR3 has 16 amino acids. V gave up 1 base and J gave up 4 bases, with 16 bases separating them. Germline V gene lookup returns CDR1 MGHRA and CDR2 YSYEKL. The CDR3 sequence: CASSQAAGATGETQYF. In nucleotides, the CDR3 is TGCGCCAGCAGCCAAGCGGCAGGGGCCACGGGAGAGACCCAGTACTTC.

CDR3 in amino acids: CALGAGTSGANVLTF. CDR3 sequence (DNA): TGTGCCCTAGGAGCGGGGACCTCTGGGGCCAACGTCCTGACTTTC. The chain employs TRBV6-5 and TRBJ2-6, with TRBD2 matching over 7 bases. J gave up 0 bases and V 11 bases, and 7 bases lay outside the gene matches. The CDR3 runs to 15 residues. Germline V gene sequence: CDR1 MNHEY, CDR2 SVGAGI.

This clone was seen only a few times. CDR3 sequence (DNA): TGTGCCAGCAGCCAGTTAGAGGGAACTGAAGCTTTCTTT. Translating gives CASSQLEGTEAFF. The chain employs TRBV3-1 (or the pseudogene TRBV3-2) and TRBJ1-1; D is uncertain. There are 13 residues in the CDR3. The germline CDR1 and CDR2 sequences are LGHDT and YNNKEL (reference sequence). Trimming cost V 3 bases and J 5 bases, with 10 bases left between them.

This chain uses TRBV5-1 with TRBJ1-4; D not certain. Per germline, CDR1 SGHRS and CDR2 YFSETQ. Trimming stripped 2 bases from V and 7 bases from J, with 15 bases between. CDR3 size: 15 residues. The CDR3: CASSLLEDGSEKLFF. CDR3 in DNA: TGCGCCAGCAGCTTATTAGAGGATGGGAGTGAAAAACTGTTTTTT.

In nucleotides, the CDR3 is TGCGCCAGCAGTGAGTCCAGGAGGCAAGAGACCCAGTACTTC. Translated, it gives CASSESRRQETQYF. The V gene is TRBV10-2, the J gene TRBJ2-5; D is possibly TRBD2 (5 bases). CDR1 WSHSY and CDR2 SAAADI come from the germline V gene. The ends were cut back, 0 bases at V and 2 bases at J, with 7 bases in the middle. The CDR3 totals 14 residues.

The V gene is TRBV7-8, the J gene TRBJ2-5, with TRBD2 matching 11 bases. Per germline, CDR1 SGHVS and CDR2 FQNEAQ. Losses at the gene ends were 6 bases for V and 3 bases for J; bases not matched to a gene: 6. The CDR3 has 15 residues. For the CDR3, the DNA is TGTGCCAGCAGTCGCGGGACTAGCGGCGAAGAGACCCAGTACTTC. Its protein product is CASSRGTSGEETQYF. Combining the CDR3 with reference TRBV7-8 and TRBJ2-5 gives the whole variable domain GAGVSQSPRYKVAKRGQDVALRCDPISGHVSLFWYQQALGQGPEFLTYFQNEAQLDKSGLPSDRFFAERPEGSVSTLKIQRTQQEDSAVYLCASSRGTSGEETQYFGPGTRLLVL.

The chain links TRBV6-2 or TRBV6-3 to TRBJ2-1; TRBD2 matches at 12 bases. The CDR3 length is 15 residues. Germline V CDR1 and CDR2: MNHEY, SVGEGT. J gave up 4 bases and V 5 bases, and 3 bases lay outside the gene matches. CDR3 coding DNA: TGTGCCAGCAGTCGACTAGCGGGGGCGTACAATGAGCAGTTCTTC. It is translated as CASSRLAGAYNEQFF.

The rearrangement links TRBV2 to TRBJ2-1, with 9 nucleotides matching TRBD1. The CDR3 sequence is 16 residues long. The J segment lost 8 bases and the V segment lost 0 bases, leaving 8 bases of the junction unmatched. The V gene's germline CDR1 is SNHLY and CDR2 FYNNEI. Here the CDR3 reads CASSEAPGTGWYEQFF. The DNA of the CDR3 is TGTGCCAGCAGTGAAGCTCCCGGGACAGGGTGGTATGAGCAGTTCTTC.

V usage is TRBV6-5 and J usage is TRBJ2-7; tentative D call: TRBD1 (6 bases). Germline V gene lookup returns CDR1 MNHEY and CDR2 SVGAGI. The V and J ends lost 0 bases and 2 bases respectively, with 11 bases between them. The CDR3 length is 15 residues. CDR3 amino acids: CASSYSVPGAYEQYF. The DNA of the CDR3 is TGTGCCAGCAGTTACTCGGTCCCAGGGGCCTACGAGCAGTACTTC.

This clone was seen a handful of times. This chain links TRBV19 with TRBJ2-1, with 7 nucleotides matching TRBD1. CDR1 is LNHDA, CDR2 SQIVND, per germline (reference sequence). V shed 0 bases and J 2 bases; nucleotides not matched to a gene: 1. The CDR3 runs to 15 residues. CDR3 DNA sequence: TGTGCCAGTAGTATAGAGGGACAGCCCTACAATGAGCAGTTCTTC. This translates into CASSIEGQPYNEQFF.

V and J are TRBV5-1 and TRBJ2-5; perhaps TRBD2 as D (5 bases). Germline V CDR1 and CDR2: SGHRS, YFSETQ. V lost 3 bases to trimming and J lost 3 bases, with 18 bases between them. The CDR3 covers 16 residues. The chain's CDR3 is CASSYSIGRREETQYF. DNA for the CDR3: TGCGCCAGCAGCTATAGCATCGGCAGGCGGGAAGAGACCCAGTACTTC.

The CDR3 region is CASSLGSNSPLHF. The DNA of the CDR3 is TGTGCCAGCAGCCTAGGGAGTAATTCACCCCTCCACTTT. V and J are TRBV7-3 and TRBJ1-6, with D hard to call. Per the germline V gene, CDR1 is SGHTA and CDR2 is FQGTGA. V lost 5 bases to trimming and J lost 6 bases, with 8 bases between them. The CDR3 length is 13 residues.

The chain combines TRBV3-1 (or the pseudogene TRBV3-2) with TRBJ1-2; 8 nucleotides match TRBD1. The CDR3 covers 14 residues. Germline V gene data show CDR1 as LGHDT and CDR2 as YNNKEL (reference sequence). V was clipped by 4 bases and J by 5 bases; unmatched bases: 6. In DNA form, the CDR3 reads TGTGCCAGCAGCCCATCGGACAGGGAGTATGGCTACACCTTC. This sequence encodes CASSPSDREYGYTF.

This clone appeared many times. The chain joins TRBV19 to TRBJ2-7; D ambiguous. V was trimmed by 3 bases and J by 4 bases, leaving 16 bases between them. The CDR3 is 15 amino acids. Germline V gene data show CDR1 as LNHDA and CDR2 as SQIVND (reference sequence). CDR3 sequence (DNA): TGTGCCAGTAGTATCTTCATCTGGAGTGGATACGAGCAGTACGTC. Translation gives CASSIFIWSGYEQYV.

In its sample, this clone was seen once. V gene TRBV27 combines with J gene TRBJ1-6; no clear D gene. CDR1 is MNHEY and CDR2 is SMNVEV in the germline V gene (reference sequence). Trimming took 3 bases from V and 0 from J, leaving 15 bases between them. CDR3 length: 18 residues. DNA of the CDR3: TGTGCCAGCAGTTTGACGGGAGGCAGGAGCTCCTATAATTCACCCCTCCACTTT. Translation: CASSLTGGRSSYNSPLHF.

In this sample, this clone turned up a few times. The rearrangement links TRBV13 to TRBJ2-2; TRBD2 aligns across 9 bases. This CDR3 is 16 amino acids long. Germline values: CDR1 PRHDT, CDR2 FYEKMQ (reference sequence). Trimming cost V 3 bases and J 5 bases; bases outside gene matches: 7. The CDR3 coding sequence is TGTGCCAGCAGCTTTCGGGCTAGCGGGGTAACCGGGGAGCTGTTTTTT. As protein: CASSFRASGVTGELFF.

Only one count was recorded for this clone. The chain carries TRBV10-3 and TRBJ2-3; 9 bases are shared with TRBD2. The CDR3 has 18 amino acids. Germline CDR1 ENHRY, CDR2 SYGVKD. V was clipped by 10 bases and J by 1 base; unmatched bases: 18. This CDR3 is CATTPGAGGPIGTDTQYF. CDR3 nucleotides: TGTGCCACCACCCCCGGCGCGGGGGGGCCTATCGGCACAGATACGCAGTATTTT.